This TCR beta chain was observed in a study of blood T cells in healthy people across ages. Only a few counts were recorded for this clonotype. Together with a sample-barcoded 5' primer, a J-beta primer mix was included in a second PCR lasting about 7 to 12 cycles. TCRdb reprocessed the 5' RACE reads with MiXCR, giving one entry per CDR3 protein. The sample contains approximately 810,000 distinct CDR3 sequences, around 26% of which appear only once. Germline CDR1 is SGHTA and CDR2 is FQGNSA. The CDR3 loop spans 15 amino acids. Trimming pared 4 bases from V and 3 bases from J, leaving 14 bases between.

Source material: blood. The sequence was collected from a woman at least 80 years old in good health. V is TRBV7-2 and J is TRBJ2-3; TRBD2 is a possible D gene (5 bases). The CDR3, as DNA: TGTGCCAGCAGCTATTGGGTCTCGGGGACAGATACGCAGTATTTT. Amino acids: CASSYWVSGTDTQYF.